This TCR beta chain is from a study of cytomegalovirus exposure and HLA in healthy donors (dated by TCRdb to 2016 to 2017). About the investigation overall: According to an earlier analysis of around 600 of the donors, about 179 million T cells yielded 95 million to 140 million unique TCR beta sequences and about 300 Gb of sequence data. About 330 gigabases of sequencing data and around 80 million unique TCR sequences made up an early release that covered several hundred HLA-typed donors. Of the roughly 400 genotyped donors, roughly 80% fell in the genetic ancestry cluster associated with self-reported Caucasian donors. The study aimed to test whether signatures of past pathogen exposure could be identified by cataloging public T cell receptors. The study profiled the T cell repertoires of 500 to 800 subjects by immunosequencing and related them to cytomegalovirus serostatus. A separate validation cohort of about 110 different subjects was used in addition to the roughly 620-subject first cohort. To predict cytomegalovirus infection status, the study combined high-throughput TCR immunosequencing, statistical association of individual TCRs with disease status, and machine learning. To study patterns of TCR occurrence, a later analysis re-analyzed previously published TCR beta repertoires from 500 to 850 donors and added high-resolution HLA genotyping. In the later analysis, no new phenotypic data were used to find candidate immune exposures; instead, reliance was placed on TCR beta sequences and their occurrence across donors. In an earlier analysis of a few hundred of the donors, high-throughput TCR beta sequencing was used to judge whether each TCR beta V gene segment behaved as functional or pseudogenic. Donor age, sex, ethnicity and CMV serostatus were collected together with the repertoire data. Genome-wide SNP genotypes for about 55% of the 666 donors were used in a later genetic analysis, which treated that subset as a discovery cohort. Every discovery cohort repertoire had been produced on one sequencing platform. HLA typing included class I and class II loci at four-digit resolution. The number of typed donors differed by locus: about 629-630 for A, B, C, DRB1 and DQB1; approximately 540 for DQA1; fewer than 610 for DPA1; and 400 to 480 for DPB1. A handful of DR-DQ haplotypes were handled as single units for association and clustering because linkage in the cohort was strong. Across about 380 genotyped donors of the cohort, an average of 235,054 unique TCR beta nucleotide sequences per donor were sequenced, and 15% to 20% of those sequences were non-productive. Results the study describes overall, beyond this receptor: Correlated functional status among segregating V segments might reflect linkage disequilibrium, but an unknown experimental factor could not be ruled out. Because some donors lacked HLA typing at each locus, the association tests relied only on the typed subset. Only TCR beta chains were sequenced in this cohort, and the absence of alpha or paired-chain data limited detectable features. According to a later genetic analysis, donors in an Asian-associated ancestry cluster had fewer N-insertions in productive TCRs than the approximately 690-donor mean. A further reported finding was that TCR beta sequences accurately predicted the HLA-A and HLA-B alleles for most subjects in the first cohort. It was suggested by the authors that the approach could potentially be generalized to other disease states and immunological phenotypes. Because counts were too low, about 15 rarely observed V segments, including chromosome 9 orphons, were left out of the earlier analysis of a few hundred of the donors. When HLA alleles, especially DR and DQ, strongly co-occurred, attributing TCR associations to individual alleles was difficult. A cluster of highly shared sequence variants was judged likely to represent a technical artifact of the sequencing pipeline. The study gave a list of around 170 TCR beta chains associated with cytomegalovirus. Some IMGT-functional V segments, including TRBV6-2 and TRBV6-3, could not be told apart with the 87-base-pair reads, so those segments were excluded. In an earlier analysis of over 550 of the donors, most TCR beta V segments were observed in productive rearrangements about 87% or about 30% of the time, broadly matching IMGT annotations. The classifier was reported to diagnose cytomegalovirus status with high specificity and sensitivity in both the original and validation cohorts. Compared with equally common non-associated chains, HLA-associated TCR beta chains in a later analysis were more clonally expanded and had lower generation probabilities. A later genetic analysis associated a missense DCLRE1C variant with V-gene and J-gene trimming of TCR beta chains, and an independent cohort replicated the association. According to a later analysis, TCR association rates differed among HLA loci, with DRB1 alleles showing the most associated TCRs and HLA-C alleles showing the fewest. A few of the identified cytomegalovirus-associated TCR beta chains were confirmed in vitro to be specific for cytomegalovirus antigens. A later analysis reported that several top co-occurrence clusters appeared linked to parvovirus B19, influenza, CMV and Epstein-Barr virus. Most TCR sequences were observed very rarely across donors, whereas some public TCRs were present in many individuals. The only immune exposure information available for the cohort was CMV serostatus. A later analysis associated 16,951 TCR beta sequences with specific HLA alleles at a false discovery rate of 0.05. According to a later analysis, most CMV-associated TCR beta chains appeared to be HLA-restricted, and the HLA associations seemed to be driven largely by CMV exposure. Presence/absence analyses assumed roughly uniform sequencing depth across donors, an assumption that may not hold.

The trim is 4 bases for V and 4 bases for J, with a gap of 14 bases between the germline ends. From a lookup of the germline V gene, CDR1 and CDR2 are SGDLS and YYNGEE. The CDR3, from cysteine to phenylalanine, totals 14 residues. Of the read, only the CDR3 DNA is kept; its 42 bases are in frame from base 1. In regard to this clone: The antigen it recognizes is unknown. Nothing much larger sits one base from this clone, and base qualities are not available.

The cohort was made up of roughly 670 healthy bone marrow donors. Cohort members were all nominally healthy when sampled, although unrecorded immune exposures were likely present. The donor tested CMV seronegative and was one of the 352 seronegative cohort members. A peripheral blood sample was provided by each donor, and peripheral blood mononuclear cells were used for TCR beta sequencing. The Qiagen DNeasy Blood Extraction Kit was used to extract genomic DNA from the blood cell samples. The library was produced with the immunoSEQ multiplex PCR assay. For the multiplex PCR, a mixture combining 60 forward primers for TCR Vbeta segments and 13 reverse primers for TCR Jbeta segments was used. Amplification of the CDR3 region of rearranged TCR beta genes was performed with a multiplex PCR assay on genomic DNA. Amplified TCR beta libraries were sequenced as 87-base-pair reads on the Illumina HiSeq System. On the study's bioinformatics: A later analysis counted about 80 million unique TCR beta chains across the 500 to 850 repertoires, and approximately 11 million of these chains were shared by at least two donors. Raw reads were error-corrected and collapsed into unique sequences by a nearest-neighbor algorithm in which closely related sequences were merged to remove PCR and sequencing errors. Alignment of CDR3 sequences to IMGT reference sequences was used to assign V, D and J gene segments. Each retained sequence needed at least a six-nucleotide match to both a V gene segment and a J gene segment. Rearrangements were classified as productive when the CDR3 lacked stop codons and remained in frame with V and J, and all other rearrangements were classified as non-productive. CDR3 was defined according to IMGT convention as the region running from the second conserved V-encoded cysteine to the conserved J-encoded phenylalanine. The earlier analysis of some 540 of the donors excluded any sequence lacking an unambiguous match to a single V gene segment. An earlier analysis of several hundred of the donors classified V segments as functional when productive rearrangements were above 56.7% and as segregating when the standard deviation between donors was above 5%. A statistical classification framework was built for diagnosing cytomegalovirus status from the catalog of TCR beta chain sequences. V and J gene assignment, in a later analysis, came from comparing TCR nucleotide sequences with IMGT/GENE-DB human TR gene sequences. The TCRdist pipeline was used in a later analysis to assign CDR3 sequences and most-parsimonious VDJ recombination scenarios. In a later analysis, each TCR beta chain was defined by its CDR3 amino acid sequence together with its V-gene family, and reads without a unique V-gene family were excluded. A later analysis removed 550 to 700 highly shared, low-generation-probability nucleotide sequences to deal with suspected cross-contamination and a sequencing artifact. In a later analysis, a clonal expansion index for each public chain was calculated from normalized within-repertoire ranks of inferred template counts. In a later analysis, generation probabilities were computed using a VDJ recombination model fitted to out-of-frame rearrangements, and the results were checked against IGoR. Hypergeometric tests were used in a later analysis to score TCR-TCR, TCR-HLA and TCR-CMV co-occurrence, with a repertoire-size bias correction applied to the TCR pairs. False discovery rates were estimated in a later analysis by permuting HLA or CMV assignments 20 times. In a later analysis, co-occurring TCRs were grouped with DBSCAN, and TCRdist sequence similarity was added when clustering was performed within HLA-allele-positive subsets. Repertoires with fewer than 30,000 or more than 120,000 public chains were left out of co-occurrence clustering, as were a handful of repertoires with anomalous nucleotide sharing. Entries here come from immuneACCESS through TCRdb and include only in-frame sequences with V and J called. Some clones fail to appear in such tables; in the studies checked, an unresolved V gene covers under half of the shortfall, and the cause of the remainder is unknown. The V and J calls and clone size are taken from that table; D and trimming were inferred from the DNA. The sample table shows 90,000 to 100,000 clones, and 55% to 75% are seen once. The ten top clones hold under 3% of the sample.

The V gene is TRBV9 and the J gene is TRBJ1-2, with no D gene named confidently. The TCR originated in a middle-aged man in good health and CMV-seronegative. Material for sequencing was PBMCs. The sequenced DNA: TGTGCCAGCAGCTTCGAGTCAGGAGGCTATGGCTACACCTTC. Its amino acids are CASSFESGGYGYTF.